This TCR beta chain was sequenced for a study of T cell responses to AZD1222 COVID-19 vaccine. The method was immunoSEQ multiplex PCR; TCRdb's version includes in-frame clones alone and lacks a portion of them. The sample has 70,000 to 95,000 clones, under 95% seen once; the top ten hold roughly 11%. This CDR3 contains 16 residues. V dropped 1 base and J dropped 3; count of bases not matched to a gene: 6. Germline V CDR1 and CDR2: SGHAT, FQNNGV. The sample consisted of peripheral blood, taken 28 days after the second AZD1222 dose. The rearrangement joins TRBV11-2 to TRBJ2-7, with 10 bases that match TRBD1. The TCR was taken from an adult who received the AZD1222 COVID-19 vaccine. DNA of the CDR3: TGTGCCAGCAGCTTAGGTGGGACAGGGGTCCACTACGAGCAGTACTTC. Its protein is CASSLGGTGVHYEQYF.